Following are 30 T cell receptor beta chains from one sample sequenced in a study of blood T cell repertoires in COVID-19. Measured with immunoSEQ multiplex PCR; TCRdb has only the in-frame clones, and not every one. In the table there are about 400,000 clones, around nine tenths of which are singletons. Specimen: peripheral blood. Source of these receptors: a human donor in a cohort sampled during active COVID-19.

The chain couples TRBV11-2 to TRBJ2-1; TRBD1 agrees at 8 bases. The CDR3 consists of 15 residues. V trimming: 7 bases; J trimming: 2 bases; junction bases outside the gene matches: 7. Germline-derived CDR1 and CDR2 are SGHAT and FQNNGV. CDR3: CASNSVDRAYNEQFF. The DNA for the CDR3 is TGTGCCAGCAACTCCGTGGACAGGGCCTACAATGAGCAGTTCTTC.

This clone was detected only once. V and J are TRBV3-1 (or the pseudogene TRBV3-2) and TRBJ2-5, with TRBD2 matching over 8 bases. V shed 4 bases and J 2 bases; nucleotides not matched to a gene: 0. CDR1 and CDR2 from the germline V gene are LGHDT and YNNKEL (reference sequence). This CDR3 comprises 13 residues. The CDR3 sequence: CASSRLAQETQYF. In DNA form, the CDR3 reads TGTGCCAGCAGCCGACTAGCGCAAGAGACCCAGTACTTC.

This CDR3 is CASSFGNSGSREQYF. In nucleotides, the CDR3 is TGTGCCAGCAGTTTTGGCAACAGCGGGAGTAGGGAGCAGTACTTC. This chain connects TRBV28 to TRBJ2-7; 8 bases fit TRBD2. This CDR3 comprises 15 residues. J lost 7 bases, V lost 3 bases, and 11 bases had no gene match. Germline assignment: CDR1 MDHEN and CDR2 SYDVKM. The full variable domain, rest sourced from reference TRBV28 and TRBJ2-7, is DVKVTQSSRYLVKRTGEKVFLECVQDMDHENMFWYRQDPGLGLRLIYFSYDVKMKEKGDIPEGYSVSREKKERFSLILESASTNQTSMYLCASSFGNSGSREQYFGPGTRLTVT.

The V and J genes are TRBV10-3 and TRBJ1-1, with 10 positions matching TRBD1. CDR1 is ENHRY, CDR2 SYGVKD, per germline. The junction had 7 bases not matched to a gene; V was cut back by 5 bases and J by 4 bases. CDR3 length equals 15 residues. The CDR3 DNA reads TGTGCCATCAGTAAAACGACAGGGGGCCTCACTGAAGCTTTCTTT. Encoded protein: CAISKTTGGLTEAFF.

The V gene is TRBV3-1 (or the pseudogene TRBV3-2), the J gene TRBJ1-1; D call uncertain. V was trimmed by 1 base and J by 4 bases, leaving 10 bases between them. The CDR3 spans 14 residues. In germline, CDR1 is LGHDT, CDR2 YNNKEL (reference sequence). CDR3 bases: TGTGCCAGCAGCCAAGCCTGGGGAGGCACTGAAGCTTTCTTT. It translates to CASSQAWGGTEAFF.

The rearrangement links TRBV29-1 to TRBJ2-1; 16 bases agree with TRBD2. The length of the CDR3 is 16 residues. Germline V lookup: CDR1 SQVTM, CDR2 ANQGSEA. Trimming took 4 bases from V and 6 from J; bases not matched to a gene: 6. Written as DNA, the CDR3 is TGCAGCGTTGGTGGGACTAGCGGGAGGGTAGGCAATGAGCAGTTCTTC. This sequence encodes CSVGGTSGRVGNEQFF.

The V call is TRBV7-9, the J call TRBJ1-2; D unclear. V lost 4 bases and J lost 2, with 11 bases in between. This CDR3 has 14 amino acids. In germline, CDR1 is SEHNR, CDR2 FQNEAQ (reference sequence). This chain's CDR3 is CASSSYNLNYGYTF. The CDR3 DNA sequence: TGTGCCAGCAGCTCTTACAACCTCAACTATGGCTACACCTTC. Combining the CDR3 with reference TRBV7-9 and TRBJ1-2 gives the whole variable domain DTGVSQNPRHKITKRGQNVTFRCDPISEHNRLYWYRQTLGQGPEFLTYFQNEAQLEKSRLLSDRFSAERPKGSFSTLEIQRTEQGDSAMYLCASSSYNLNYGYTFGSGTRLTVV.

The chain links TRBV28 to TRBJ1-3; TRBD1 matches at 7 bases. The CDR3 has 16 residues. Germline V gene data show CDR1 as MDHEN and CDR2 as SYDVKM. Trimming at V came to 6 bases and at J to 0 bases, leaving 8 bases not matched to a gene. The CDR3 DNA is TGTGCCAGCAGCACTCCGGGACAGAGCTCTGGAAACACCATATATTTT. Encoded protein: CASSTPGQSSGNTIYF.

This chain uses TRBV27 with TRBJ2-7; 7 bases fit TRBD1. CDR1 and CDR2 (germline): MNHEY, SMNVEV (reference sequence). This CDR3 has 13 amino acids. The V and J ends lost 6 bases and 3 bases, in that order; junction bases with no gene match: 5. The CDR3 sequence: CASSPGQIYEQYF. In DNA form, the CDR3 reads TGTGCCAGCAGCCCGGGACAGATCTACGAGCAGTACTTC.

Regarding this clone: No DNA is shown, since the ends of the CDR3 on it are uncertain; the CDR3 is the one TCRdb lists. V gene TRBV6-7 combines with J gene TRBJ1-3. TRBV6-7 belongs to the ORF category, with a function that is uncertain. 18 amino acids form the CDR3, both terminal residues included. This CDR3 reads CARYITPLWAGLGNTIYF.

A single count supports this clone. The V call is TRBV5-4, the J call TRBJ2-1; 14 positions match TRBD2. Losses at the gene ends were 5 bases for V and 5 bases for J; bases not matched to a gene: 3. The germline CDR1 and CDR2 sequences are SGHNT and YYREEE (reference sequence). CDR3 length: 15 amino acids. The CDR3 reads CASRVGLAGDNEQFF. DNA of the CDR3: TGTGCCAGCAGGGTGGGACTAGCGGGGGACAATGAGCAGTTCTTC.

The chain recombines TRBV7-9 with TRBJ1-2, with 9 positions matching TRBD1. The CDR3 length is 15 residues. Germline assignment: CDR1 SEHNR and CDR2 FQNEAQ (reference sequence). The V gene end was trimmed by 4 bases and the J gene end by 4 bases; junction bases not matched to a gene: 7. CDR3 in DNA: TGTGCCAGCAGCTCTGGGACAGGGATTCTCTATGGCTACACCTTC. It is translated as CASSSGTGILYGYTF.

The chain recombines TRBV19 with TRBJ1-5, with 9 positions matching TRBD1. This CDR3 region has 16 residues. Germline V CDR1 and CDR2: LNHDA, SQIVND (reference sequence). Losses at the gene ends were 4 bases for V and 4 bases for J; bases not matched to a gene: 8. This chain's CDR3 is CASSTPGQGKNQPQHF. CDR3 DNA: TGTGCCAGTAGTACTCCGGGACAGGGAAAAAATCAGCCCCAGCATTTT.

V gene TRBV2 combines with J gene TRBJ1-4; TRBD1 might be the D (6 bases). Germline V gene data show CDR1 as SNHLY and CDR2 as FYNNEI. V gave up 6 bases and J gave up 5 bases, with 13 bases separating them. CDR3 length equals 14 residues. CDR3 in DNA: TGTGCCAGCAGACCCAGGGGAGGGAATGAAAAACTGTTTTTT. Translating gives CASRPRGGNEKLFF.

This clone was detected a few times. The chain has TRBV6-5 and TRBJ2-1, with TRBD1 as a possible D gene (5 bases). Germline loops: CDR1 MNHEY, CDR2 SVGAGI. With 6 bases removed from V and 6 bases from J, the gap between germline ends came to 15 bases. This CDR3 has 14 amino acids. CDR3 sequence reads: CASRAKDRSNEQFF. In DNA form, the CDR3 reads TGTGCCAGCAGGGCGAAAGACAGATCCAATGAGCAGTTCTTC.

The V and J genes are TRBV19 and TRBJ2-3; 7 nucleotides align to TRBD1. Germline CDR1 reads LNHDA; CDR2 reads SQIVND (reference sequence). This CDR3 comprises 14 residues. The V and J ends lost 6 bases and 6 bases, in that order; junction bases with no gene match: 9. In DNA form, the CDR3 reads TGTGCCAGTAGGGAGACAGGGCGGGCGGATACGCAGTATTTT. This sequence encodes CASRETGRADTQYF.

V is TRBV6-5 and J is TRBJ1-6, with a tentative D call TRBD1 (5 bases). This CDR3 contains 13 residues. Germline CDR1 reads MNHEY; CDR2 reads SVGAGI. Trimming left V 8 bases short and J 10 bases short, with 15 bases between. As DNA, the CDR3 is TGTGCCAGCGCGAGAGACAGTCCGTCACCCCTCCACTTT. This translates into CASARDSPSPLHF.

The chain joins TRBV6-5 to TRBJ1-4; 7 bases map to TRBD1. Germline lookup yields CDR1 MNHEY and CDR2 SVGAGI. The V segment lost 0 bases and the J segment 7 bases; nucleotides outside the gene matches: 5. This CDR3 comprises 15 residues. CDR3 protein: CASSYSAGGGEKLFF. The CDR3 DNA reads TGTGCCAGCAGTTACTCGGCAGGGGGAGGTGAAAAACTGTTTTTT.

The chain has TRBV3-1 (or the pseudogene TRBV3-2) and TRBJ1-3, with 8 bases identical to TRBD1. The length of the CDR3 is 15 residues. The germline gives CDR1 LGHDT, CDR2 YNNKEL (reference sequence). The V gene end was trimmed by 6 bases and the J gene end by 4 bases; junction bases not matched to a gene: 8. The CDR3 DNA reads as TGTGCCAGCAGTCAAATTCGGACAGGGGGAAACACCATATATTTT. Protein: CASSQIRTGGNTIYF.

The sample holds a few counts of this clone. The rearrangement uses TRBV6-1 and TRBJ2-3; TRBD2 matches at 8 bases. CDR1 is MNHNS, CDR2 SASEGT, per germline. This CDR3 contains 17 residues. Losses at the gene ends were 1 base for V and 2 bases for J; bases not matched to a gene: 8. CDR3 in amino acids: CASSEGEVAGSTDTQYF. CDR3 bases: TGTGCCAGCAGTGAAGGGGAGGTAGCGGGGTCCACAGATACGCAGTATTTT.

The rearrangement links TRBV4-1 to TRBJ2-3; TRBD1 aligns across 10 bases. Germline CDR1 MGHRA, CDR2 YSYEKL. The CDR3 is made up of 17 amino acids. V lost 2 bases, J lost 2 bases, and 7 bases stayed unmatched. CDR3 in amino acids: CASSQQSTGGPTDTQYF. The CDR3, as DNA: TGCGCCAGCAGCCAACAGTCGACAGGGGGCCCCACAGATACGCAGTATTTT.

The V call is TRBV18, the J call TRBJ1-5; 12 bases fit TRBD1. Germline V gives CDR1 KGHSH, CDR2 LQKENI. Unmatched junction bases numbered 9, after V lost 2 bases and J lost 7 bases. There are 17 residues in the CDR3. Here the CDR3 DNA reads TGTGCCAGCTCACCAATGGGACAGGGGGCCCCCGGCCAGCCCCAGCATTTT. Translating it yields CASSPMGQGAPGQPQHF.

The genes are TRBV29-1 and TRBJ1-4; no definite D call. This CDR3 region has 14 residues. The V end was cut by 4 bases, the J end by 0 bases, with 9 bases between. In germline, CDR1 is SQVTM, CDR2 ANQGSEA. This CDR3 reads CSVVEGSTNEKLFF. Here the CDR3 DNA reads TGCAGCGTTGTTGAGGGATCAACTAATGAAAAACTGTTTTTT. Filled out from reference TRBV29-1 and TRBJ1-4, the complete variable domain reads SAVISQKPSRDICQRGTSLTIQCQVDSQVTMMFWYRQQPGQSLTLIATANQGSEATYESGFVIDKFPISRPNLTFSTLTVSNMSPEDSSIYLCSVVEGSTNEKLFFGSGTQLSVL.

The chain has TRBV10-3 and TRBJ2-3; 9 bases are shared with TRBD2. Unmatched junction bases numbered 5, after V lost 4 bases and J lost 6 bases. Germline CDR1 reads ENHRY; CDR2 reads SYGVKD. CDR3 length: 14 amino acids. The CDR3 nucleotides read TGTGCCATCAGTGGCAGGACTAGCGCGGATACGCAGTATTTT. Protein product: CAISGRTSADTQYF.

This chain links TRBV3-1 (or the pseudogene TRBV3-2) with TRBJ2-3, with D perhaps matching TRBD2 (5 bases). Germline loops: CDR1 LGHDT, CDR2 YNNKEL (reference sequence). The V and J ends lost 1 base and 0 bases respectively, with 14 bases between them. The CDR3 contains 17 residues. CDR3 sequence reads: CASSQGRAGTSTDTQYF. The CDR3 DNA reads TGTGCCAGCAGCCAAGGACGTGCGGGTACGAGCACAGATACGCAGTATTTT.

The chain carries TRBV11-2 and TRBJ2-5; 9 bases are a match to TRBD1. The junction had 7 bases not matched to a gene; V was cut back by 0 bases and J by 5 bases. The length of the CDR3 is 16 residues. The germline gives CDR1 SGHAT, CDR2 FQNNGV. The CDR3 bases are TGTGCCAGCAGCTTAGAATTGACAGGGGGAGGTGAGACCCAGTACTTC. As protein: CASSLELTGGGETQYF.

This clone was seen only once. The CDR3 nucleotides read TGTGCCAGCAGCCAAGGCGGGGTGGATGGCGGGGAGCTGTTTTTT. It specifies CASSQGGVDGGELFF. The chain has TRBV3-1 (or the pseudogene TRBV3-2) and TRBJ2-2, with D possibly matching TRBD2 (6 bases). V was clipped by 1 base and J by 7 bases, with 13 bases between them. There are 15 residues in the CDR3. Germline CDR1 is LGHDT and CDR2 is YNNKEL (reference sequence).

V is TRBV30 and J is TRBJ1-2; D not certain. Trimming removed 8 bases at V and 5 bases at J, with 9 bases between. The CDR3 is 10 residues long. The germline gives CDR1 GTSNPN, CDR2 SVGIG (reference sequence). The CDR3 coding sequence is TGTGCCACGCGCGGTTATGGCTACACCTTC. This codes for CATRGYGYTF.

This chain joins TRBV30 and TRBJ2-5, with TRBD2 matching 8 bases. V dropped 2 bases and J dropped 5; count of bases not matched to a gene: 4. Germline V gives CDR1 GTSNPN, CDR2 SVGIG (reference sequence). The CDR3 totals 13 residues. The CDR3 is CAWSLERGETQYF. In DNA form, the CDR3 reads TGTGCCTGGAGTCTAGAGCGGGGGGAGACCCAGTACTTC. Full variable domain (rest looked up from reference TRBV30 and TRBJ2-5): SQTIHQWPATLVQPVGSPLSLECTVEGTSNPNLYWYRQAAGRGLQLLFYSVGIGQISSEVPQNLSASRPQDRQFILSSKKLLLSDSGFYLCAWSLERGETQYFGPGTRLLVL.

The rearrangement links TRBV15 to TRBJ2-2; 12 positions match TRBD2. Germline loops: CDR1 LNHNV, CDR2 YYDKDF (reference sequence). V gave up 0 bases and J gave up 4 bases; unmatched junction bases: 0. The CDR3 extends over 16 amino acids. The CDR3 protein is CATSRELAGGTGELFF. For the CDR3, the DNA is TGTGCCACCAGCAGAGAACTAGCGGGAGGCACCGGGGAGCTGTTTTTT.